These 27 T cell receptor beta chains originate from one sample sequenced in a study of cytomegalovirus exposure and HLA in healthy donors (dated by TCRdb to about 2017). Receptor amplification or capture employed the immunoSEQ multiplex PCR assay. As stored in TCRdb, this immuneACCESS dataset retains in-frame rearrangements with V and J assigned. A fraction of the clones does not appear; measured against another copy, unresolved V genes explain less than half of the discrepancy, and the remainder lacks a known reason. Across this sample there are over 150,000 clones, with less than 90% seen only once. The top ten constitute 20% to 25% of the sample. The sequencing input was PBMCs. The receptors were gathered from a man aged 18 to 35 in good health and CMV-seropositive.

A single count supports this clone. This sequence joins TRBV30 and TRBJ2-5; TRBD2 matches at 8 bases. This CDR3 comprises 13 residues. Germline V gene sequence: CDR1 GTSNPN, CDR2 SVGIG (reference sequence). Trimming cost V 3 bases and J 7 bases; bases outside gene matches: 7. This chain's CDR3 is CAWSGSGEWTQYF. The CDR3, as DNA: TGTGCCTGGAGCGGTAGCGGGGAGTGGACCCAGTACTTC.

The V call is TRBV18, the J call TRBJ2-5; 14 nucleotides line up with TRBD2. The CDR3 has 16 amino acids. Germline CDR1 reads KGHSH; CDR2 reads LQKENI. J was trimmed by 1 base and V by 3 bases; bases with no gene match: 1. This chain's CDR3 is CASSPGTSGGQETQYF. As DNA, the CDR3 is TGTGCCAGCTCACCCGGGACTAGCGGGGGCCAAGAGACCCAGTACTTC.

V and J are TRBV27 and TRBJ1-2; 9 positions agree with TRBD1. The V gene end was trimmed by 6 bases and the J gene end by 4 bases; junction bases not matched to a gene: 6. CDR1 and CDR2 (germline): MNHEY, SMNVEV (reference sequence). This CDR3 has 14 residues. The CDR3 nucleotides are TGTGCCAGCAGCCGGACGGGACAGGGCTATGGCTACACCTTC. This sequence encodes CASSRTGQGYGYTF.

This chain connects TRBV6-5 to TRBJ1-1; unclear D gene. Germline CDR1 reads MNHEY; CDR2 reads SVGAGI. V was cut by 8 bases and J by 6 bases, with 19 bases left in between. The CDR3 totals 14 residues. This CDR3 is CASGQGWNGAEAFF. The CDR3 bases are TGTGCCAGCGGGCAAGGATGGAATGGCGCTGAAGCTTTCTTT.

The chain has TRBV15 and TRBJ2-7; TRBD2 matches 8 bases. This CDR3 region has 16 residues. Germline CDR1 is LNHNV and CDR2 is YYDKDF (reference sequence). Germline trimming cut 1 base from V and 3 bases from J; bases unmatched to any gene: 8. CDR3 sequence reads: CATSRGPGGLNYEQYF. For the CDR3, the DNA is TGTGCCACCAGCAGAGGACCGGGAGGGTTGAACTACGAGCAGTACTTC. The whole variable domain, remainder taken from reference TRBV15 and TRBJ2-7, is DAMVIQNPRYQVTQFGKPVTLSCSQTLNHNVMYWYQQKSSQAPKLLFHYYDKDFNNEADTPDNFQSRRPNTSFCFLDIRSPGLGDTAMYLCATSRGPGGLNYEQYFGPGTRLTVT.

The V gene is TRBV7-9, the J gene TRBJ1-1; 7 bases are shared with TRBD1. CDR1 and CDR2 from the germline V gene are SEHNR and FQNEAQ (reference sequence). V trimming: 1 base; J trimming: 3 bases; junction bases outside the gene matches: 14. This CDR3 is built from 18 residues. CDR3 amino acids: CASSLGKGTDRVDTEAFF. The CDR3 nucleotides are TGTGCCAGCAGCTTAGGGAAAGGGACAGATCGGGTCGACACTGAAGCTTTCTTT.

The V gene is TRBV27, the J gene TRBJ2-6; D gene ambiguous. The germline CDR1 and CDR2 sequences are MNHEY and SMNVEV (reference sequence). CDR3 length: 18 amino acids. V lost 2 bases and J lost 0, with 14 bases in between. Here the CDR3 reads CASSLAQKTNSGANVLTF. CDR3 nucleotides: TGTGCCAGCAGTTTAGCACAAAAAACCAACTCTGGGGCCAACGTCCTGACTTTC.

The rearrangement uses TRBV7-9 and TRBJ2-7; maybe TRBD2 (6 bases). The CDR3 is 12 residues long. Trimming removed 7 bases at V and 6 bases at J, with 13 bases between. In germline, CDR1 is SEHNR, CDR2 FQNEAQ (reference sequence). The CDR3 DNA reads TGTGCCAGCAATTTAGGGACTGGCGAGCAGTACTTC. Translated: CASNLGTGEQYF.

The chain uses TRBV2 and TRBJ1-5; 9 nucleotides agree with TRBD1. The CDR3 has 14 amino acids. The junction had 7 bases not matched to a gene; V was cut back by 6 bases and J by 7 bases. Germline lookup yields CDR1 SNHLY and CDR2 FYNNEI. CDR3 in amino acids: CASSADRGGQPQHF. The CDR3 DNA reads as TGTGCCAGCAGCGCGGACAGGGGAGGACAGCCCCAGCATTTT.

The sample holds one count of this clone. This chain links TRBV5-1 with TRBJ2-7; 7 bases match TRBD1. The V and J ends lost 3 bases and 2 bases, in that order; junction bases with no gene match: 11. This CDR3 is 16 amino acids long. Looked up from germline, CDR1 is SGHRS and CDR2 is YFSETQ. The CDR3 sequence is CASSSTLLGQPYEQYF. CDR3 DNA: TGCGCCAGCAGCTCGACACTATTGGGACAGCCCTACGAGCAGTACTTC. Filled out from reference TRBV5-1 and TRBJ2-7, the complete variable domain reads KAGVTQTPRYLIKTRGQQVTLSCSPISGHRSVSWYQQTPGQGLQFLFEYFSETQRNKGNFPGRFSGRQFSNSRSEMNVSTLELGDSALYLCASSSTLLGQPYEQYFGPGTRLTVT.

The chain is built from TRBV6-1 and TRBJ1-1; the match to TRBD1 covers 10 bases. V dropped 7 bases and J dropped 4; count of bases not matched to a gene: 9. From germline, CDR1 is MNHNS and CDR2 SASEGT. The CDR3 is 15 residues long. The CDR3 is CASTWTGGMSTEAFF. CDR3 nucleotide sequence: TGTGCCAGCACTTGGACAGGGGGTATGAGCACTGAAGCTTTCTTT.

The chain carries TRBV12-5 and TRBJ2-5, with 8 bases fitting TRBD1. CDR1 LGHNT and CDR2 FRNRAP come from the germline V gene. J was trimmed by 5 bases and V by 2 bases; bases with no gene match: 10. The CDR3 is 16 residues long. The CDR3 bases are TGTGCTAGTGGTTTGTCCTTGACAGGGGCGGGCGAGACCCAGTACTTC. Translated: CASGLSLTGAGETQYF. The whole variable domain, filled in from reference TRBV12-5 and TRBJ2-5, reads DARVTQTPRHKVTEMGQEVTMRCQPILGHNTVFWYRQTMMQGLELLAYFRNRAPLDDSGMPKDRFSAEMPDATLATLKIQPSEPRDSAVYFCASGLSLTGAGETQYFGPGTRLLVL.

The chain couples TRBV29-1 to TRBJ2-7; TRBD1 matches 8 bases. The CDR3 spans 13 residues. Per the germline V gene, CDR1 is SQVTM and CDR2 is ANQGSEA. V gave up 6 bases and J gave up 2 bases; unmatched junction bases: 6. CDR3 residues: CSVSGQGPYEQYF. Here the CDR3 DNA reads TGCAGCGTGTCCGGACAGGGTCCCTACGAGCAGTACTTC.

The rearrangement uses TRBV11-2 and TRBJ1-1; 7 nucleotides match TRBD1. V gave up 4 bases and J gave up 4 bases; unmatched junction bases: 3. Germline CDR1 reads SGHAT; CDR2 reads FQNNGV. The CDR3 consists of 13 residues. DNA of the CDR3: TGTGCCAGCAGCTCAGACAGGGCCACTGAAGCTTTCTTT. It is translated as CASSSDRATEAFF.

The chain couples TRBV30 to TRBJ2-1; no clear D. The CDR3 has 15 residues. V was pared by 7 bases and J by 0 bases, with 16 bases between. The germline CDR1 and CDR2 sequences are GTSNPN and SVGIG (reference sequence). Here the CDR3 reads CAFNYGWSSYNEQFF. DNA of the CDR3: TGTGCCTTCAACTACGGGTGGAGCTCCTACAATGAGCAGTTCTTC.

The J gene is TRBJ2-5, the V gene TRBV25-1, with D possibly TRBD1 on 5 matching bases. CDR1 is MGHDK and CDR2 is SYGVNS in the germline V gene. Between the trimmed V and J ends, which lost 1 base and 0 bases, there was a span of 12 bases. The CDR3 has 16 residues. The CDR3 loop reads CASSEWGRNYQETQYF. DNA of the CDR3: TGTGCCAGCAGTGAATGGGGCAGAAACTACCAAGAGACCCAGTACTTC.

CDR3 nucleotide sequence: TGTGCCAGCAGCCATAGGTCAGGGGGCCAGCCCAACACTGAAGCTTTCTTT. Protein product: CASSHRSGGQPNTEAFF. V usage is TRBV14 and J usage is TRBJ1-1; 8 bases map to TRBD1. Germline trimming cut 3 bases from V and 2 bases from J; bases unmatched to any gene: 11. Germline V gives CDR1 SGHDN, CDR2 FVKESK. The CDR3 runs 17 residues.

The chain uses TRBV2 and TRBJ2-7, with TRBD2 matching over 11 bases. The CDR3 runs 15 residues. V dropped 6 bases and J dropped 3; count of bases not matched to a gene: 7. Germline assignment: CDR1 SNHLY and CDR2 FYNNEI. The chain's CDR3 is CASRGGTSGYYEQYF. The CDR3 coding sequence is TGTGCCAGCAGAGGAGGGACTAGCGGTTACTACGAGCAGTACTTC.

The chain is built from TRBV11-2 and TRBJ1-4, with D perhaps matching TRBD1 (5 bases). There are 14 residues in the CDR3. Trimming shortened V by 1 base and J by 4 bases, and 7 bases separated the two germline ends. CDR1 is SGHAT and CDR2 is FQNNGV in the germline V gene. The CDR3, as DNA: TGTGCCAGCAGCTTAGCTCAGGGTAATGAAAAACTGTTTTTT. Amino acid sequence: CASSLAQGNEKLFF. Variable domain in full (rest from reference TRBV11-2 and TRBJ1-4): EAGVAQSPRYKIIEKRQSVAFWCNPISGHATLYWYQQILGQGPKLLIQFQNNGVVDDSQLPKDRFSAERLKGVDSTLKIQPAKLEDSAVYLCASSLAQGNEKLFFGSGTQLSVL.

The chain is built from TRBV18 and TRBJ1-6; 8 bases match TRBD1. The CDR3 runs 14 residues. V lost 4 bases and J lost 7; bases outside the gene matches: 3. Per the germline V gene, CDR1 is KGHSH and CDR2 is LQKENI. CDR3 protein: CASSRDRTNSPLHF. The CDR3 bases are TGTGCCAGCTCACGGGACAGGACAAATTCACCCCTCCACTTT.

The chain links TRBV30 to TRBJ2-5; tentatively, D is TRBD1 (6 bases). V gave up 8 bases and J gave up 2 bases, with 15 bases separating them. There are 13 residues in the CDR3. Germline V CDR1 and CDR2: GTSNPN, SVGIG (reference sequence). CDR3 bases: TGTGCCGGCAACAGGGCCCAACAAGAGACCCAGTACTTC. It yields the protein CAGNRAQQETQYF.

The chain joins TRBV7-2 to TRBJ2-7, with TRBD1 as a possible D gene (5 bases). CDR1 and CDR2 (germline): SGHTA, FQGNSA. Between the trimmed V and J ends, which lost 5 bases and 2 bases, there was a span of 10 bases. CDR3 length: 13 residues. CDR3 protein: CASSPDSTYEQYF. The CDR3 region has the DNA TGTGCCAGCAGCCCCGACAGTACCTACGAGCAGTACTTC. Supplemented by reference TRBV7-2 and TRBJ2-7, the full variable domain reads GAGVSQSPSNKVTEKGKDVELRCDPISGHTALYWYRQSLGQGLEFLIYFQGNSAPDKSGLPSDRFSAERTGGSVSTLTIQRTQQEDSAVYLCASSPDSTYEQYFGPGTRLTVT.

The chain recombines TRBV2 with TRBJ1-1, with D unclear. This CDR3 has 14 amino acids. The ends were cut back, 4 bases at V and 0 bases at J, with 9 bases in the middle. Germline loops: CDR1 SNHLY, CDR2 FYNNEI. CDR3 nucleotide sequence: TGTGCCAGCAGTGCCCGCAGTTTGAACACTGAAGCTTTCTTT. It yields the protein CASSARSLNTEAFF.

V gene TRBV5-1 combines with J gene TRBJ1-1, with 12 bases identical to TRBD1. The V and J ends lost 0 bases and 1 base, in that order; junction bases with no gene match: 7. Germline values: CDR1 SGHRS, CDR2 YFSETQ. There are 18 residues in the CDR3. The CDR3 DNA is TGCGCCAGCAGCTTGGGTGTGGGACAGGGGGCGCGGAACACTGAAGCTTTCTTT. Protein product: CASSLGVGQGARNTEAFF.

CDR3 sequence reads: CASSPGTGAWDTEAFF. The CDR3 DNA reads as TGTGCCAGCAGCCCTGGGACAGGGGCTTGGGACACTGAAGCTTTCTTT. V gene TRBV25-1 combines with J gene TRBJ1-1; 10 nucleotides align to TRBD1. V dropped 6 bases and J dropped 3; count of bases not matched to a gene: 10. The CDR3 contains 16 residues. Per the germline V gene, CDR1 is MGHDK and CDR2 is SYGVNS.

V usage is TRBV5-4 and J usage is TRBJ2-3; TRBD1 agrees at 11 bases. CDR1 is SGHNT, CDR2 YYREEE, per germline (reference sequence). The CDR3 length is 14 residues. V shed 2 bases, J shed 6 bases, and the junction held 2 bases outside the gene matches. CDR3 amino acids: CASSFGQGADTQYF. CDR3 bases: TGTGCCAGCAGCTTCGGACAGGGGGCGGATACGCAGTATTTT.

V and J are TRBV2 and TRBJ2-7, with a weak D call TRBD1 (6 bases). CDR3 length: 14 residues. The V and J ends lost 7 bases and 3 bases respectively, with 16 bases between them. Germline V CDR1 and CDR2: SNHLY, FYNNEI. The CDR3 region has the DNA TGTGCCAGCACCCAAGGGGGTCTTAGCTACGAGCAGTACTTC. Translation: CASTQGGLSYEQYF.